This is a list of T cell receptor beta chains from one sample in a study of Graves' ophthalmopathy and Graves' hyperthyroidism. Each CDR3 protein gets one entry after TCRdb re-called the multiplex PCR reads with MiXCR. The data show around 1,000,000 distinct CDR3 sequences, about two fifths seen once. Input material: peripheral blood or thyroid tissue (not recorded which). The receptors originated from an adult man with Graves' hyperthyroidism. The conserved cysteine and the conserved F or W are not part of the CDR3 here.

j_call v_call cdr3_aa
TRBJ1-2 TRBV19 ASSKKGAFDYT
TRBJ2-5 TRBV28 ASIRLAGGGETQY
TRBJ1-1 TRBV20-1 SAPFQGAGGGGTEAF
TRBJ1-4 TRBV5-1 ASSSSGSTNEKLF
TRBJ1-2 TRBV14 ASSPDDYGYT
TRBJ2-2 TRBV5-1 ASSRQRGNTGELF
TRBJ2-7 TRBV14 ASSQAGSGRTYEQY
TRBJ2-5 TRBV15 ATSFSYGTARETQY
TRBJ2-7 TRBV11-1 ASSGDGHEQY
TRBJ2-2 TRBV25-1 ASSLARAGAGELF
TRBJ2-7 TRBV3-1 ASSPRQHHYEQY
TRBJ2-7 TRBV7-9 ASSFAGVEQY
TRBJ1-2 TRBV10-2 ASSYRGQDYGYT
TRBJ1-2 TRBV20-1 SAYANYGYT
TRBJ2-7 TRBV6-6 ASSYSKGPLKNGEQY
TRBJ2-7 TRBV7-9 ASSSSAEGRERGYEQY
TRBJ2-5 TRBV2 ASSVDRRQETQY